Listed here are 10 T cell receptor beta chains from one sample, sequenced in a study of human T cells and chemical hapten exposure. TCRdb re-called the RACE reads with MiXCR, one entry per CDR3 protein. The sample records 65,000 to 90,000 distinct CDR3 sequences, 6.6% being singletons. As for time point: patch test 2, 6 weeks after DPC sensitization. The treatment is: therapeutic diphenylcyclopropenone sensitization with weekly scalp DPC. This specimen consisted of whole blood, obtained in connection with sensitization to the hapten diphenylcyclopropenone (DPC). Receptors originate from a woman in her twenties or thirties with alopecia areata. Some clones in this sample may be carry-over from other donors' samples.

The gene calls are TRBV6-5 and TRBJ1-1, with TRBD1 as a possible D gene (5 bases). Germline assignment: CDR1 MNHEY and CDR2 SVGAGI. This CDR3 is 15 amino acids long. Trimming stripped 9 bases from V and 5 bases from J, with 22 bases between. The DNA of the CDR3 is TGTGCCAGTTCCCTCACCGGTACGGGGGATACTGAAGCTTTCTTT. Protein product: CASSLTGTGDTEAFF.

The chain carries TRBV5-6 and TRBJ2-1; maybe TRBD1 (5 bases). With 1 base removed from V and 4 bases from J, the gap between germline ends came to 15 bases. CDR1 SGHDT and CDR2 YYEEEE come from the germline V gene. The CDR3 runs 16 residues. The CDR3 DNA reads TGTGCCAGCAGCTTGATCCCAGGGTCTACTTACAATGAGCAGTTCTTC. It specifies CASSLIPGSTYNEQFF.

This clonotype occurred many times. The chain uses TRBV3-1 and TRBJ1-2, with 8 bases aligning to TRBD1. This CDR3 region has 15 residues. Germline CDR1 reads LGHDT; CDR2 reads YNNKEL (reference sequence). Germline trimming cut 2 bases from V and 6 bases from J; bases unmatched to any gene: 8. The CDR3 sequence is CASSQRDRPLDGYTF. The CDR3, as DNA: TGTGCCAGCAGCCAAAGGGACAGGCCCTTGGATGGCTACACCTTC.

The CDR3 reads CSAREPRPYQETQYF. CDR3 DNA: TGCAGTGCTAGAGAGCCCAGGCCGTACCAAGAGACCCAGTACTTC. The chain carries TRBV20-1 and TRBJ2-5; D uncertain. CDR1 is DFQATT, CDR2 SNEGSKA, per germline (reference sequence). The V gene lost 0 bases and the J gene lost 0 bases, with 11 bases spanning the gap. There are 15 residues in the CDR3.

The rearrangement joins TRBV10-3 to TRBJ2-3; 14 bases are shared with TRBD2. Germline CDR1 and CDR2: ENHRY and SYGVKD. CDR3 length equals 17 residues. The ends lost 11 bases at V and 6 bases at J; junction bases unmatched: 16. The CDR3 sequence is CAATHSGTSGGRDTQYF. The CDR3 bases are TGTGCCGCCACTCATTCCGGGACTAGCGGGGGTCGGGATACGCAGTATTTT.

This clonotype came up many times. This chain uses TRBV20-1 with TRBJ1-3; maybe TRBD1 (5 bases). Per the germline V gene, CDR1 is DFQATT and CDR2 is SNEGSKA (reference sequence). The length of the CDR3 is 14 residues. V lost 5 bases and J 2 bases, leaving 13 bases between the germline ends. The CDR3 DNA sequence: TGCAGTGCTCGCCTGCGGGGGACTGGAAACACCATATATTTT. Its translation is CSARLRGTGNTIYF.

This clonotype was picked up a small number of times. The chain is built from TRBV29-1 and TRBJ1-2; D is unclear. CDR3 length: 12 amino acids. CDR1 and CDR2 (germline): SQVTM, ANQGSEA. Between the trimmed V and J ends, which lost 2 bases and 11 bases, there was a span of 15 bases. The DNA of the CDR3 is TGCAGCGTTGAAAGCAGACGAAACTTATACACCTTC. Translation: CSVESRRNLYTF. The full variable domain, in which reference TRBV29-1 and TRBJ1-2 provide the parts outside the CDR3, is SAVISQKPSRDICQRGTSLTIQCQVDSQVTMMFWYRQQPGQSLTLIATANQGSEATYESGFVIDKFPISRPNLTFSTLTVSNMSPEDSSIYLCSVESRRNLYTFGSGTRLTVV.

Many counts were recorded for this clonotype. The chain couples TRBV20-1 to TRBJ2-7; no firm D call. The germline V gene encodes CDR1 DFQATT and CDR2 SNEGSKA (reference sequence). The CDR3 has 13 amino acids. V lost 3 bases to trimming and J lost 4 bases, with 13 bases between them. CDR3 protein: CSASVGIGYEQYF. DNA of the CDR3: TGCAGTGCTAGTGTGGGAATTGGATACGAGCAGTACTTC.

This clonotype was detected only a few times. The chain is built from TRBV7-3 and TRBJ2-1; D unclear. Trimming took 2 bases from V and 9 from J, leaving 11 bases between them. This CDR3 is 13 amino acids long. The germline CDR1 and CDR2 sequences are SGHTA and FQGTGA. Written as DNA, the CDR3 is TGTGCCAGCAGCTTAGACTCGCCAGCTGAGCAGTTCTTC. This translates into CASSLDSPAEQFF.

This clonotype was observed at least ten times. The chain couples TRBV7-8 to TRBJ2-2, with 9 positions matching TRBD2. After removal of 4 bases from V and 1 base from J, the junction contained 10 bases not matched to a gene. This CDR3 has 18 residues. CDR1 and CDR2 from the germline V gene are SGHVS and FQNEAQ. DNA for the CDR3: TGTGCCAGCAGCTCCTTTGAGCGGGGGGAAGGGAACACCGGGGAGCTGTTTTTT. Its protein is CASSSFERGEGNTGELFF.